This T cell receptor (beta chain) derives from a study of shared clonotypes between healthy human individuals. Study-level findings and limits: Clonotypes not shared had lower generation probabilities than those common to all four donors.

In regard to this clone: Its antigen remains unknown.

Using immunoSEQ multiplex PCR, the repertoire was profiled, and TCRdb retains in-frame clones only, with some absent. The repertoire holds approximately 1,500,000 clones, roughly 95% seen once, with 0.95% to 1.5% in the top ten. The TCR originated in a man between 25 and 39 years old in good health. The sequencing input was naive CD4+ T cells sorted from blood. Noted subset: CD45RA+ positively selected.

The CDR3 DNA reads TGTGCCAGCAGCTTAGGGGCGCTAGCGGGAGTTCTGAATGAGCAGTTCTTC. Amino acid sequence: CASSLGALAGVLNEQFF. The rearrangement links TRBV7-9 to TRBJ2-1; 10 bases map to TRBD2. CDR1 and CDR2 from the germline V gene are SEHNR and FQNEAQ (reference sequence). Losses at the gene ends were 1 base for V and 7 bases for J; bases not matched to a gene: 10. CDR3 size: 17 residues.